This TCR beta chain was profiled in a study of early T cells in non-severe SARS-CoV-2 infection. This CDR3 contains 14 residues. Germline-derived CDR1 and CDR2 are SGDLS and YYNGEE. Trimming took 3 bases from V and 2 from J; bases not matched to a gene: 2. The library protocol tagged individual cDNA molecules with unique molecular identifiers. TCRdb re-derived calls from the 5' RACE reads in MiXCR, one entry per CDR3 protein. In the table there are under 45,000 distinct CDR3 sequences, roughly 7.9% of which are singletons. This clonotype was seen only once. J is TRBJ2-3 and V is TRBV9; TRBD2 matches at 8 bases. This material consisted of whole blood, taken at baseline. The source is an adult who was a healthcare worker with PCR-confirmed SARS-CoV-2 infection or an uninfected control (not recorded which). The CDR3 nucleotides read TGTGCCAGCAGCGCGCGGGGGGTCACAGATACGCAGTATTTT. Protein: CASSARGVTDTQYF. Looking up the rest from reference TRBV9 and TRBJ2-3 gives the full variable domain: DSGVTQTPKHLITATGQRVTLRCSPRSGDLSVYWYQQSLDQGLQFLIQYYNGEERAKGNILERFSAQQFPDLHSELNLSSLELGDSALYFCASSARGVTDTQYFGPGTRLTVL.